This TCR beta chain was sequenced during a study of T cell responses to AZD1222 COVID-19 vaccine. Of note for this clone: Its cognate antigen is unknown.

General study results and limits: Clonal diversity was possibly underestimated; the donors were predominantly white British and more often female. Spike regions recognized by vaccine-associated CD4 TCRs spanned the protein, led by 160-218 and 743-854. Unmutated variant regions reportedly attract nearly half of all spike-specific TCRs.

The germline V gene encodes CDR1 LNHDA and CDR2 SQIVND (reference sequence). The CDR3 contains 14 residues. With 5 bases clipped from V and 9 bases from J, the junction kept 12 bases outside the gene matches. Some clones are missing from TCRdb's copy, which holds only in-frame ones; the method was immunoSEQ multiplex PCR. Here the sample spans 43,000 or so clones, roughly 91% being singletons. This TCR came from an adult who received the AZD1222 COVID-19 vaccine. This sample comprised peripheral blood, obtained 28 days after the second AZD1222 dose. J is TRBJ1-2 and V is TRBV19, with 7 positions matching TRBD1. Here the CDR3 reads CASSGTETGPRYTF. CDR3 in DNA: TGTGCCAGTAGTGGGACCGAGACAGGGCCACGCTACACCTTC.